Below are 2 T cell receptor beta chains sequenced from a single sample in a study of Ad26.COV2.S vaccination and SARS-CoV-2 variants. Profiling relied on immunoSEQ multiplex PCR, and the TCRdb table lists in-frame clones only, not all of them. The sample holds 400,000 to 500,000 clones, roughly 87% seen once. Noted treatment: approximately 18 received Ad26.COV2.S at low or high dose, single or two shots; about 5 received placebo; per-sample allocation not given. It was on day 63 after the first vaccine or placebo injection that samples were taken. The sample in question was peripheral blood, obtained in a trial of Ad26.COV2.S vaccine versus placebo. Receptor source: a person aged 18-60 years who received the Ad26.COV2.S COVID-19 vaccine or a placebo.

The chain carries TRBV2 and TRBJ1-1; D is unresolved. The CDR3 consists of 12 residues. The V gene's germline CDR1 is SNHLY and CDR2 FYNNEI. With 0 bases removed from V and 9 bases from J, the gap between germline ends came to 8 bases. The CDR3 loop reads CASSEAVIKAFF. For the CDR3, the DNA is TGTGCCAGCAGTGAAGCCGTGATTAAAGCTTTCTTT.

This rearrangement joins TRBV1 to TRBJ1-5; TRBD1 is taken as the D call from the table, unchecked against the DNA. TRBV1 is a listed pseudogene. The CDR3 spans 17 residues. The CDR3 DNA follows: TGCACCAGCAGCCCCTTTTGGACACCCTGTAGCAATCAGCCCCAGCATTTT. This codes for CTSSPFWTPCSNQPQHF.